The clone carrying this TCR beta chain was recorded many times. Antigen specificity is unknown. TCRdb recomputed calls from the 5' RACE reads with MiXCR, one row per CDR3 protein. The repertoire has hundreds of thousands of distinct CDR3 sequences, 5.5% to 7% of them found once; the top ten carry more than 3%. The data originate from a study of identical twins. Study-level points and caveats: Compared with models, monozygotic twins showed more out-of-frame TCR alpha sharing. Twins shared beta out-of-frame sequences in excess, but this excess was weaker.

This CDR3 has 13 amino acids. Germline loops: CDR1 SGDLS, CDR2 YYNGEE. The V end lost 4 bases, the J end lost 8 bases, and 12 bases lay between the germline ends. The same data also contributed to another study, on yellow fever vaccine responses in identical twins.

Material: memory (CD45RO+) T cells sorted from blood. This TCR derives from a woman aged 18-29 years in good health. This chain connects TRBV9 to TRBJ2-2; D is perhaps TRBD2 (5 bases). Written as DNA, the CDR3 is TGTGCCAGCAGCACACCCTGGGAGGGGGAGCTGTTTTTT. It translates to CASSTPWEGELFF.